The T cell receptor (beta chain) described here comes from a study of blood T cell repertoires in COVID-19. Study-wide context: Some COVID-19 samples were acute and others convalescent; all came from the United States, Italy and Spain. The analysed material was cDNA or gDNA that came from T cells, B-cell-depleted T cells, or PBMCs.

As handled by the study authors: From reference gene primer amplification, estimates of nucleated cell counts were derived. Clones were read by immunoSEQ multiplex PCR, and TCRdb kept only the in-frame ones, dropping some. V and J calls plus clone size are reproduced from that table; the DNA served to infer D and trimming. The sample carries about 83,000 clones, about four fifths recorded once. This TCR was recovered from a woman at least 80 years old with active or convalescent COVID-19. Material for sequencing was peripheral blood.

The CDR3 DNA reads as TGTGCCAGCAGTTACGCCACCGGGAGCCGGGATCAGCCCCAGCATTTT. This gives the protein CASSYATGSRDQPQHF. The chain joins TRBV6-2 or TRBV6-3 to TRBJ1-5; D is unresolved. There are 16 residues in the CDR3. Germline V gene lookup returns CDR1 MNHEY and CDR2 SVGEGT. Trimming took off 2 bases at V and 5 bases at J, with 16 bases between the two ends.